The rows below give T cell receptor beta chains drawn from one sample of a study of T-cell memory formation after mild COVID-19. TCRdb re-called the 5' RACE reads through MiXCR, storing one row per CDR3 protein. The data contain about 430,000 distinct CDR3 sequences, 20% to 25% of them singletons. Input material: PBMCs or a T cell subset sorted from them (not recorded which). These receptors were taken from an adult woman who had mild COVID-19 (a few samples of this study predate the infection). Cell type and time point are not known. The CDR3 runs from the conserved cysteine through the conserved F or W. Fields, in order: J gene, D gene, V gene, clone size, CDR3 protein, CDR3 DNA. The D gene is left open where the match is weak. Only part of the rows carry a size: once, few, many, or a class if the clone is expanded.

TRBJ2-7,TRBD1,TRBV20-1,-,CSARDSVIYEQYF,TGCAGTGCTCGGGACAGTGTTATCTACGAGCAGTACTTC
TRBJ1-5,-,TRBV6-2/TRBV6-3,-,CASSAERTQHF,TGTGCCAGCAGCGCCGAACGTACCCAGCATTTT
TRBJ1-2,-,TRBV4-3,many,CASSTLRGVGGYTF,TGCGCCAGCAGCACCCTAAGGGGAGTGGGGGGCTACACCTTC
TRBJ1-1,TRBD1,TRBV29-1,-,CSVERTGETEAFF,TGCAGCGTGGAACGGACAGGGGAGACTGAAGCTTTCTTT
TRBJ2-1,-,TRBV7-8,-,CASSPGLSPEQFF,TGTGCCAGCAGCCCCGGACTATCTCCTGAGCAGTTCTTC
TRBJ2-1,-,TRBV7-3,few,CASSVLAPGSYNEQFF,TGTGCCAGCAGCGTACTAGCTCCTGGCTCCTACAATGAGCAGTTCTTC
TRBJ2-4,-,TRBV24-1,-,CATSSGVTKNIQYF,TGTGCCACCAGTTCGGGGGTAACCAAAAACATTCAGTACTTC
TRBJ2-1,TRBD1,TRBV12-3/TRBV12-4,-,CASSSLQGNEQFF,TGTGCCAGCAGTTCACTACAGGGGAATGAGCAGTTCTTC
TRBJ1-6,-,TRBV27,-,CASSLQQYNSPLHF,TGTGCCAGCAGTTTACAACAGTATAATTCACCCCTCCACTTT
TRBJ1-1,-,TRBV4-2,-,CASSQRGENTEAFF,TGTGCCAGCAGCCAAAGGGGCGAGAACACTGAAGCTTTCTTT
TRBJ2-7,-,TRBV12-3/TRBV12-4,few,CASSLAGGSPYEQYF,TGTGCCAGCAGTTTAGCCGGCGGCAGCCCCTACGAGCAGTACTTC
TRBJ2-1,TRBD2,TRBV5-1,-,CASSLEGLVGNEQFF,TGCGCCAGCAGCTTGGAGGGACTAGTAGGCAATGAGCAGTTCTTC
TRBJ2-7,TRBD1,TRBV20-1,few,CSARDRRSYEQYF,TGCAGTGCTAGGGACAGGAGATCCTACGAGCAGTACTTC
TRBJ2-3,-,TRBV30,-,CAWRLGAGRTDTQYF,TGTGCCTGGAGATTGGGCGCGGGGCGCACAGATACGCAGTATTTT
TRBJ2-5,-,TRBV29-1,few,CSVEAGVMFGTQYF,TGCAGCGTTGAGGCAGGGGTCATGTTCGGGACCCAGTACTTC
TRBJ2-1,TRBD2,TRBV14,few,CASSPRPDRVAGGGEQFF,TGTGCCAGCAGCCCCCGCCCCGATAGGGTAGCGGGGGGAGGTGAGCAGTTCTTC
TRBJ1-5,-,TRBV5-6,-,CASSLGTGPQPQHF,TGTGCCAGCAGCTTGGGTACAGGGCCTCAGCCCCAGCATTTT
TRBJ1-5,-,TRBV5-1,-,CASSLGGTVGNQPQHF,TGCGCCAGCAGCTTGGGTGGGACTGTGGGCAATCAGCCCCAGCATTTT
TRBJ2-1,TRBD2,TRBV20-1,many,CSARGSGSSYNEQFF,TGCAGTGCTAGGGGTAGCGGGAGCTCCTACAATGAGCAGTTCTTC
TRBJ2-3,TRBD2,TRBV9,few,CASSVGDSGNTDTQYF,TGTGCCAGCAGCGTAGGTGATAGCGGGAACACAGATACGCAGTATTTT
TRBJ2-1,TRBD1,TRBV5-1,-,CASRHRDREYNEQFF,TGCGCCAGCAGACACCGGGACAGGGAGTACAATGAGCAGTTCTTC
TRBJ2-7,-,TRBV27,once,CASSFSRAPEQYF,TGTGCCAGCAGTTTTTCCAGGGCCCCCGAGCAGTACTTC
TRBJ1-1,-,TRBV18,-,CASSPQEGTEAFF,TGTGCCAGCTCACCACAAGAGGGTACTGAAGCTTTCTTT
TRBJ2-2,TRBD2,TRBV5-1,-,CASREDPSNTGELFF,TGCGCCAGCCGGGAGGACCCTTCGAACACCGGGGAGCTGTTTTTT
TRBJ1-5,TRBD1,TRBV24-1,once,CATSDPRQGDQPQHF,TGTGCCACCAGTGACCCTCGACAGGGGGATCAGCCCCAGCATTTT
TRBJ2-1,TRBD2,TRBV7-3,-,CASSGSSGYEQFF,TGTGCCAGCAGCGGTTCTAGCGGCTATGAGCAGTTCTTC
TRBJ2-1,-,TRBV24-1,few,CATSDSREQFF,TGTGCCACCAGTGATTCTAGAGAGCAGTTCTTC
TRBJ2-7,-,TRBV12-3/TRBV12-4,-,CASSTDGAYEQYF,TGTGCCAGCAGCACAGACGGCGCCTACGAGCAGTACTTC